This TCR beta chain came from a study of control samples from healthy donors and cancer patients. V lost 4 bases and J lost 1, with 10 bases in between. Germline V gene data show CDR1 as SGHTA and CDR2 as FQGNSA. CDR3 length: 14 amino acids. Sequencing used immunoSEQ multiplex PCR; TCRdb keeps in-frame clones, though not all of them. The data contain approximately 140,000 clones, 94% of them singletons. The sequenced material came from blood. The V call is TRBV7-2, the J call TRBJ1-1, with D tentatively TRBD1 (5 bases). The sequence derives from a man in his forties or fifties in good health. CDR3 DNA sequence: TGTGCCAGCAGCTCAAGAACAGGGAACACTGAAGCTTTCTTT. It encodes CASSSRTGNTEAFF.